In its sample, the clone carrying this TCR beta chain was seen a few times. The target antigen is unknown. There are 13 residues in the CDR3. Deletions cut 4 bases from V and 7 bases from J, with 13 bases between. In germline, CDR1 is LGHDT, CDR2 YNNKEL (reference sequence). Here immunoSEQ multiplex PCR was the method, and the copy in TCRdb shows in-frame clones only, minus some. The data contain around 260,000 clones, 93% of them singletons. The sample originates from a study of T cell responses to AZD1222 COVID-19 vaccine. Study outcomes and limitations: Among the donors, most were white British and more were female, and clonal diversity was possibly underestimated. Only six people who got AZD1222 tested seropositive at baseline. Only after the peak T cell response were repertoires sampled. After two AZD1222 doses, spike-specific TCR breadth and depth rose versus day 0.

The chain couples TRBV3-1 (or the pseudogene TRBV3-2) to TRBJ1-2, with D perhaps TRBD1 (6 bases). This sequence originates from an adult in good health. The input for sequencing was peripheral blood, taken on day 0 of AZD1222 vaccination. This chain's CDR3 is CASSRDRLSGYTF. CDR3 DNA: TGTGCCAGCAGCCGAGACAGGTTAAGTGGCTACACCTTC.